Here is one TCR beta chain with its context. This clonotype was observed at least ten times. Its target antigen remains unknown. No much larger clonotype is one base removed from it; base qualities were not supplied. The source of the sample is a study (dated by TCRdb to 2013 to 2016). General notes on the study: The study examined whether tumor-infiltrating Tregs in breast cancer are drawn from blood Tregs or arise in situ by conversion from other CD4+ T cell subsets. Study-wide findings and limitations: Tumor-infiltrating Treg TCR alpha and beta sequences overlapped most with tumor naive CD4+ T cells, then with blood naive CD4+ T cells. The validation in the larger cohort was limited to a single TCR beta V-J rearrangement instead of whole repertoires. Tumor memory CD4+ T cell TCR gene usage clustered with blood and lymph node memory CD4+ cells and lymph node naive CD4+ cells.

Full-length TCR variable regions were amplified by 5' RACE PCR using constant-region reverse primers, and then by semi-nested PCR using Nested Universal Primer A. The ReliaPrep RNA Cell Miniprep System was used to extract total RNA, which was then reverse transcribed into 5'RACE-ready cDNA with the SMARTer RACE 5'/3' Kit. Multiplex adaptors were used to barcode the full-length TCR alpha and beta libraries, which were then sequenced on an Illumina MiSeq. The source study handled its data this way. For each of nine subset-tissue groups, sequencing data from the five patients were pooled, and the groups were then compared using unsupervised clustering of TCR gene usage. The Morisita-Horn index was used to calculate repertoire similarity, with shared sequences weighted by how much each contributed to each repertoire. The public reads were reprocessed in TCRdb via fastp at Q25 and MiXCR, keeping in-frame beta chains. Identical CDR3 protein sequences are pooled into one entry, listed with their most common genes and DNA. TCRdb's processing, not the authors', yielded these V and J calls. The sample profile shows about 32,000 distinct CDR3 sequences; about 24% of them were found once. 3.5% to 5% of the sample rests with the top ten.

The memory CD4+ T cell population was isolated based on a CD4+CD45RO+CD25- phenotype. Tregs, naive and memory CD4+ T cells from tumor, blood and ipsilateral draining lymph nodes of about five breast cancer patients underwent full-length TCR alpha and beta sequencing. Mononuclear cells from lymph nodes or approximately 50 ml of peripheral blood were isolated by Ficoll density gradient centrifugation. A purity exceeding 90% was confirmed by FACS for the sorted cell populations. Per the germline V gene, SGHTA is the CDR1 and FQGTGA is the CDR2. The V end gives up 5 bases and the J end 1 base, leaving 9 bases in the junction not matched to a gene. Spanning cysteine to phenylalanine, the CDR3 consists of 17 amino acids. Of all the DNA, just the CDR3 is kept, 51 bases in frame from base 1.

The chain joins TRBV7-3 to TRBJ2-3; TRBD2 aligns with 10 central bases. The sequenced material came from memory CD4+ T cells sorted from blood. The intended sense of this specimen's cell subset or site label: memory CD4+ T cells, CD4+CD45RO+CD25-. The TCR originated in a female donor with breast cancer. The CDR3 corresponds to CASSDTGLATGTDTQYF. The DNA reads as follows: TGTGCCAGCAGCGACACGGGACTAGCGACGGGCACAGATACGCAGTATTTT.